This is a list of T cell receptor beta chains from one sample in a study of blood T cells in healthy people across ages. In TCRdb, the 5' RACE reads were re-called with MiXCR into one record per CDR3 protein. The sample carries hundreds of thousands of distinct CDR3 sequences, about 25% recorded once. The sequenced sample was blood. Receptor source: a woman aged 70-85 years in good health. Each CDR3 is given with its conserved first and last residue. Fields, in order: V gene, J gene, CDR3 protein.

V: TRBV27
J: TRBJ1-2
CDR3: CASSLSGVTIYGYTF

V: TRBV12-3/TRBV12-4
J: TRBJ1-1
CDR3: CASSYGDTSGTEAFF

V: TRBV7-6
J: TRBJ2-1
CDR3: CASSSGLAGGRYEQFF

V: TRBV5-1
J: TRBJ2-7
CDR3: CASSTTGAWGEQYF

V: TRBV9
J: TRBJ2-1
CDR3: CASSQKKGRDYNEQFF

V: TRBV5-1
J: TRBJ2-5
CDR3: CASSPLAGIGGETQYF

V: TRBV2
J: TRBJ2-3
CDR3: CASIWILNTQYF

V: TRBV9
J: TRBJ1-5
CDR3: CASSVGETGRGNQPQHF

V: TRBV24-1
J: TRBJ2-1
CDR3: CATSDPADYAYNEQFF

V: TRBV27
J: TRBJ1-5
CDR3: CASSLFHDQPQHF

V: TRBV19
J: TRBJ2-1
CDR3: CASTFGGSFYNVQFF

V: TRBV29-1
J: TRBJ1-2
CDR3: CSGSEGANYGYTF

V: TRBV6-2/TRBV6-3
J: .
CDR3: CASRGDMQYEQYF

V: TRBV27
J: TRBJ2-5
CDR3: CASSFVGYQETRYF

V: TRBV24-1
J: TRBJ1-5
CDR3: CATSETGNQPQHF

V: TRBV28
J: TRBJ2-7
CDR3: CASSVAPDYEQYF

V: TRBV6-6
J: TRBJ1-4
CDR3: CASSDSPLVQEKLFF

V: TRBV20-1
J: TRBJ1-5
CDR3: CSARREFGAFQPQHF

V: TRBV6-6
J: TRBJ1-1
CDR3: CASSPTDRAEAFF

V: TRBV6-1
J: TRBJ2-1
CDR3: CASSEARMTRYNEQFF

V: TRBV20-1
J: TRBJ2-3
CDR3: CSAAERGGWVDTQYF

V: TRBV20-1
J: TRBJ1-4
CDR3: CSAWALNEKLFF

V: TRBV27
J: TRBJ2-5
CDR3: CASKPGQTIQETQYF

V: TRBV10-3
J: TRBJ2-5
CDR3: CAISKGWTVKETQYF

V: TRBV29-1
J: TRBJ2-5
CDR3: CSVFTGGQETQYF

V: TRBV10-3
J: TRBJ2-3
CDR3: CAFSEGTSWGDTQYF

V: TRBV4-1
J: TRBJ2-1
CDR3: CASSQDAERSRRNEQFF

V: TRBV29-1
J: TRBJ1-4
CDR3: CSVGDSLYEKLFF

V: TRBV7-2
J: TRBJ2-3
CDR3: CASSLDGSRDTQYF

V: TRBV6-4
J: TRBJ2-1
CDR3: CASSDSPTLSYNEQFF

V: TRBV5-1
J: TRBJ2-5
CDR3: CASSSGGGETQYF

V: TRBV6-2/TRBV6-3
J: TRBJ2-1
CDR3: CATLKSTSGINEQFF

V: TRBV4-2
J: TRBJ1-2
CDR3: CASSQDRAQANYGYTF

V: TRBV7-2
J: TRBJ2-3
CDR3: CASSQWVTDTQYF

V: TRBV20-1
J: TRBJ1-5
CDR3: CSAGALNQPQHF

V: TRBV9
J: TRBJ2-7
CDR3: CASSVRGARELGEQYF

V: TRBV4-2
J: TRBJ2-2
CDR3: CASRLAGYNTGELFF

V: TRBV6-6
J: TRBJ1-2
CDR3: CASGTDLSPSQGYTF

V: TRBV15
J: TRBJ2-7
CDR3: CATSRDGQTNEQYF

V: TRBV5-6
J: TRBJ1-6
CDR3: CASSFGEGKGNSPLHF

V: TRBV18
J: TRBJ2-3
CDR3: CASSWDSTDTQYF

V: TRBV6-5
J: TRBJ1-3
CDR3: CASSYPQTGQSSGNTIYF

V: TRBV6-6
J: TRBJ2-3
CDR3: CASTPTSENPDTQYF

V: TRBV5-5
J: .
CDR3: CASSLRRAYYEQYF

V: TRBV5-6
J: TRBJ2-1
CDR3: CASSFGYGTDEQFF

V: TRBV15
J: TRBJ2-4
CDR3: CATSRDQYGTGGSGTKNIQYF

V: TRBV29-1
J: TRBJ2-1
CDR3: CSVAGVVFNEQFF

V: TRBV20-1
J: TRBJ1-1
CDR3: CSARRAGQVNTEAFF

V: TRBV20-1
J: TRBJ2-5
CDR3: CSARLAGQPQETQYF

V: TRBV6-6
J: TRBJ2-7
CDR3: CASSPSQGAGSYEQYF

V: TRBV20-1
J: TRBJ2-7
CDR3: CSAREGQEYEQYF

V: TRBV4-3
J: .
CDR3: CASSQDGGLLGDEQFF

V: TRBV7-2
J: TRBJ1-4
CDR3: CATNKGATNEKLFF

V: TRBV7-2
J: .
CDR3: CAGSLALRDEQFF